This TCR beta chain was captured by sequencing in a study of T cell responses to AZD1222 COVID-19 vaccine. Libraries were prepared by immunoSEQ multiplex PCR; TCRdb keeps only in-frame clonotypes and omits some of them. Of some 170,000 clones in the sample, 85% to 95% were seen once. This specimen was peripheral blood, taken on day 0 of AZD1222 vaccination. The TCR comes from an adult in good health.

The CDR3 DNA follows: TGTGCCAGCAGTTTTCAGGGGGGGAACACTGAAGCTTTCTTT. Amino acids: CASSFQGGNTEAFF. The chain joins TRBV27 to TRBJ1-1; TRBD1 matches at 7 bases. Germline V CDR1 and CDR2: MNHEY, SMNVEV (reference sequence). CDR3 length: 14 amino acids. V shed 3 bases and J 1 base; nucleotides not matched to a gene: 2.